This passage covers 20 T cell receptor beta chains from one sample sequenced in a study of shared clonotypes between healthy human individuals. Method: immunoSEQ multiplex PCR; TCRdb's copy keeps in-frame clones and lacks some. The data hold about 2 million clones, with over 85% observed a single time. Input material: naive CD4+ T cells sorted from blood. Subset denoted: CD45RA+ positively selected. These receptors were obtained from a man younger than 35 in good health.

The genes are TRBV25-1 and TRBJ2-1; 8 bases fit TRBD1. Germline V CDR1 and CDR2: MGHDK, SYGVNS. V was clipped by 1 base and J by 7 bases; unmatched bases: 9. This CDR3 contains 16 residues. The CDR3 is CASSESPGGDRNEQFF. CDR3 nucleotides: TGTGCCAGCAGTGAATCTCCAGGGGGCGATAGGAATGAGCAGTTCTTC.

This clone was detected only once. One end of the junction is discordant with germline, which a read error may explain. V gene TRBV27 combines with J gene TRBJ2-2, with D perhaps matching TRBD2 (5 bases). There are 16 residues in the CDR3. Germline values: CDR1 MNHEY, CDR2 SMNVEV (reference sequence). The CDR3 loop reads CASSYGYGMNTGELSF. In DNA form, the CDR3 reads TGTGCCAGCAGTTATGGGTATGGGATGAACACCGGGGAGCTGTCTTTT.

With respect to this clone: This sample includes further DNA sequences coding for the same CDR3. V is TRBV30 and J is TRBJ2-5; TRBD1 matches 8 bases. The CDR3 is 12 amino acids. Germline V gene data show CDR1 as GTSNPN and CDR2 as SVGIG (reference sequence). With V trimmed by 2 bases and J by 4 bases, 0 bases remained unmatched. The CDR3 DNA reads TGTGCCTGGAGTACAGGGGGAGAGACCCAGTACTTC. Translation gives CAWSTGGETQYF.

The rearrangement links TRBV4-1 to TRBJ1-1, with D maybe TRBD1 (5 bases). Germline-derived CDR1 and CDR2 are MGHRA and YSYEKL. Between the trimmed V and J ends, which lost 1 base and 4 bases, there was a span of 13 bases. This CDR3 contains 15 residues. The chain's CDR3 is CASSQAGRESTEAFF. CDR3 DNA: TGCGCCAGCAGCCAAGCAGGCAGGGAGAGCACTGAAGCTTTCTTT.

This sequence joins TRBV2 and TRBJ2-3; 9 nucleotides align to TRBD1. The J segment lost 1 base and the V segment lost 6 bases, leaving 8 bases of the junction unmatched. In germline, CDR1 is SNHLY, CDR2 FYNNEI. The CDR3 runs 16 residues. The CDR3 reads CASRGTGGVGTDTQYF. As DNA, the CDR3 is TGTGCCAGCAGAGGAACAGGGGGCGTCGGCACAGATACGCAGTATTTT.

About this clone: The sample contains more than one DNA sequence encoding this CDR3. The rearrangement links TRBV18 to TRBJ2-7, with D unresolved. This CDR3 comprises 14 residues. Trimming removed 3 bases from V and 1 base from J, with 10 bases in between. Germline CDR1 KGHSH, CDR2 LQKENI. CDR3 bases: TGTGCCAGCTCACCCCCTACCCTTTCCTACGAGCAGTACTTC. Translated: CASSPPTLSYEQYF.

With respect to this clone: This may stem from a read error, because a much larger clone lies one nucleotide away. This chain connects TRBV27 to TRBJ1-1; D ambiguous. The CDR3 loop spans 13 amino acids. The V end lost 0 bases, the J end lost 0 bases, and 2 bases lay between the germline ends. Germline loops: CDR1 MNHEY, CDR2 SMNVEV (reference sequence). In nucleotides, the CDR3 is TGTGCCAGCAGTTTATCGCTGAACACTGAAGCTTTCTTT. It yields the protein CASSLSLNTEAFF.

This rearrangement joins TRBV7-2 to TRBJ2-7, with 11 bases matching TRBD2. Germline loops: CDR1 SGHTA, CDR2 FQGNSA. Trimming took 5 bases from V and 2 from J; bases not matched to a gene: 17. The CDR3 has 19 amino acids. The CDR3 region has the DNA TGTGCCAGCAGCCAACCTACTAGCGGGAGTCGAGGCTCCACCTACGAGCAGTACTTC. Its protein is CASSQPTSGSRGSTYEQYF.

The chain is built from TRBV2 and TRBJ2-1; 15 bases are shared with TRBD2. V gave up 6 bases and J gave up 8 bases; unmatched junction bases: 8. Looked up from germline, CDR1 is SNHLY and CDR2 is FYNNEI. The CDR3 has 16 residues. In DNA, the CDR3 is TGTGCCAGCAGGGCCGGACTAGCGGGAGGGCGGGATGAGCAGTTCTTC. Residues: CASRAGLAGGRDEQFF.

This clone was detected only once. The V call is TRBV10-3, the J call TRBJ2-7; 7 bases agree with TRBD2. Germline-derived CDR1 and CDR2 are ENHRY and SYGVKD. The V segment lost 4 bases and the J segment 2 bases; nucleotides outside the gene matches: 5. The CDR3 sequence is 14 residues long. The CDR3 here is CAISAERGTYEQYF. The CDR3 DNA is TGTGCCATCAGTGCCGAGCGGGGAACCTACGAGCAGTACTTC.

In the case of this clone: Other DNA sequences in this sample translate to the same CDR3. The chain has TRBV20-1 and TRBJ2-3; D remains ambiguous. The CDR3 extends over 11 amino acids. CDR1 DFQATT and CDR2 SNEGSKA come from the germline V gene (reference sequence). Trimming removed 1 base from V and 5 bases from J, with 4 bases in between. This CDR3 reads CSARARDTQYF. The CDR3 DNA reads TGCAGTGCTAGAGCACGAGATACGCAGTATTTT.

This chain links TRBV6-6 with TRBJ2-5, with D uncertain. The DNA end is a closer match to TRBJ2-7, so the J assignment may be wrong. CDR1 and CDR2 from the germline V gene are MNHNY and SVGAGI (reference sequence). The CDR3 is 14 amino acids. The CDR3 spells CASSPTTVFYEQYF. The CDR3 DNA sequence: TGTGCCAGCAGTCCAACCACAGTATTCTACGAGCAGTACTTC.

V gene TRBV6-1 combines with J gene TRBJ1-1; D ambiguous. This CDR3 has 14 residues. The ends were cut back, 3 bases at V and 1 base at J, with 9 bases in the middle. Germline assignment: CDR1 MNHNS and CDR2 SASEGT. CDR3 nucleotide sequence: TGTGCCAGCAGTGATTTGCGGGGGAACACTGAAGCTTTCTTT. It encodes CASSDLRGNTEAFF.

This clone has just one count. The V and J genes are TRBV5-4 and TRBJ2-2, with D possibly matching TRBD1 (5 bases). This CDR3 is 14 amino acids long. CDR1 is SGHNT and CDR2 is YYREEE in the germline V gene (reference sequence). The ends were cut back, 4 bases at V and 3 bases at J, with 10 bases in the middle. The CDR3 loop reads CASSTDKYTGELFF. The CDR3 coding sequence is TGTGCCAGCAGCACGGACAAATACACCGGGGAGCTGTTTTTT. The complete variable domain, with remaining parts taken from reference TRBV5-4 and TRBJ2-2, reads ETGVTQSPTHLIKTRGQQVTLRCSSQSGHNTVSWYQQALGQGPQFIFQYYREEENGRGNFPPRFSGLQFPNYSSELNVNALELDDSALYLCASSTDKYTGELFFGEGSRLTVL.

V is TRBV5-8 and J is TRBJ2-1; D is unclear. CDR1 is SGHTS and CDR2 is YDEGEE in the germline V gene. The CDR3 has 14 amino acids. The V end lost 7 bases, the J end lost 9 bases, and 20 bases lay between the germline ends. The CDR3 reads CASAGSLSRGEQFF. The CDR3 nucleotides are TGTGCCAGCGCCGGCTCCCTCAGTCGTGGTGAGCAGTTCTTC.

This chain links TRBV25-1 with TRBJ1-2, with a possible D match to TRBD1 (6 bases). The length of the CDR3 is 14 residues. CDR1 and CDR2 from the germline V gene are MGHDK and SYGVNS. V shed 4 bases and J shed 4 bases, with 13 bases lying between them. CDR3 coding DNA: TGTGCCAGCAGTGGACAGGAGAGAGGCTATGGCTACACCTTC. The encoded protein is CASSGQERGYGYTF.

The chain employs TRBV6-5 and TRBJ2-1; 15 nucleotides match TRBD2. J was trimmed by 9 bases and V by 2 bases; bases with no gene match: 2. The CDR3 is 15 residues long. The germline gives CDR1 MNHEY, CDR2 SVGAGI. In DNA form, the CDR3 reads TGTGCCAGCAGTTACCCGGGACTAGCGGGGGGTGAGCAGTTCTTC. Protein: CASSYPGLAGGEQFF.

The chain carries TRBV7-2 and TRBJ2-7; D gene uncertain. The CDR3 sequence is 16 residues long. V lost 0 bases to trimming and J lost 1 base, with 13 bases between them. Germline CDR1 is SGHTA and CDR2 is FQGNSA. The CDR3 DNA reads as TGTGCCAGCAGCTTAGCGGGTAGTGGGGTTTCCTACGAGCAGTACTTC. Its translation is CASSLAGSGVSYEQYF. The full variable domain, in which reference TRBV7-2 and TRBJ2-7 provide the parts outside the CDR3, is GAGVSQSPSNKVTEKGKDVELRCDPISGHTALYWYRQSLGQGLEFLIYFQGNSAPDKSGLPSDRFSAERTGGSVSTLTIQRTQQEDSAVYLCASSLAGSGVSYEQYFGPGTRLTVT.

Of note for this clone: Other DNA sequences from this sample encode an identical CDR3 as well. The V gene is TRBV6-1, the J gene TRBJ2-7; D remains ambiguous. The V gene's germline CDR1 is MNHNS and CDR2 SASEGT. The CDR3 is made up of 13 amino acids. V was clipped by 5 bases and J by 0 bases, with 8 bases between them. In DNA form, the CDR3 reads TGTGCCAGCAGTCTGTATAGCTCCTACGAGCAGTACTTC. Protein product: CASSLYSSYEQYF.

This clone was counted between two and nine times. This chain connects TRBV6-1 to TRBJ2-7, with D perhaps TRBD1 (5 bases). This CDR3 contains 15 residues. Germline-derived CDR1 and CDR2 are MNHNS and SASEGT. Trimming shortened V by 8 bases and J by 2 bases, and 19 bases separated the two germline ends. The CDR3 reads CASEELGPAPYEQYF. DNA for the CDR3: TGTGCCAGCGAGGAGTTGGGGCCCGCCCCCTACGAGCAGTACTTC.